These 27 T cell receptor beta chains originate from one sample sequenced in a study of CD8+CD57+ T cells in acquired aplastic anemia. The use of genomic DNA as template underpinned the TCR beta VDJ and CDR3 profiling. TCRdb called the reads again in MiXCR, with one record for every CDR3 protein. The table records about 190,000 distinct CDR3 sequences, 48% of them present only once. CD8+CD57+ cell expansion, shown by flow cytometry, had occurred in the patients selected for sequencing. Input material: sorted CD4+, CD8+, or CD8+CD57+ T cells (not recorded which) from PBMCs. Every receptor here comes from a human donor with aplastic anemia.

This clonotype was detected a few times. The chain has TRBV19 and TRBJ1-1; the D gene is possibly TRBD1 (5 bases). CDR1 is LNHDA, CDR2 SQIVND, per germline (reference sequence). This CDR3 is built from 14 residues. The V end lost 5 bases, the J end lost 1 base, and 11 bases lay between the germline ends. The CDR3 DNA reads as TGTGCCAGTAGTCCAGGGATGGAGAACACTGAAGCTTTCTTT. As protein: CASSPGMENTEAFF. The variable domain in full, with the rest retrieved from reference TRBV19 and TRBJ1-1, is DGGITQSPKYLFRKEGQNVTLSCEQNLNHDAMYWYRQDPGQGLRLIYYSQIVNDFQKGDIAEGYSVSREKKESFPLTVTSAQKNPTAFYLCASSPGMENTEAFFGQGTRLTVV.

This clonotype was observed a handful of times. V gene TRBV14 combines with J gene TRBJ2-3; 16 bases fit TRBD2. CDR1 SGHDN and CDR2 FVKESK come from the germline V gene. Trimming at V came to 0 bases and at J to 4 bases, leaving 13 bases not matched to a gene. This CDR3 is 21 amino acids long. The CDR3 here is CASSQDDPGLAGGPYSDTQYF. CDR3 DNA sequence: TGTGCCAGCAGCCAAGACGACCCGGGACTAGCGGGAGGGCCGTACTCAGATACGCAGTATTTT.

The chain is built from TRBV7-9 and TRBJ2-2; tentatively, D is TRBD2 (5 bases). The CDR3 has 11 amino acids. The V gene lost 7 bases and the J gene lost 6 bases, with 6 bases spanning the gap. Germline values: CDR1 SEHNR, CDR2 FQNEAQ (reference sequence). CDR3 residues: CASTEAGELFF. The CDR3 bases are TGTGCCAGCACGGAGGCCGGGGAGCTGTTTTTT. Complete variable domain (other parts from reference TRBV7-9 and TRBJ2-2): DTGVSQNPRHKITKRGQNVTFRCDPISEHNRLYWYRQTLGQGPEFLTYFQNEAQLEKSRLLSDRFSAERPKGSFSTLEIQRTEQGDSAMYLCASTEAGELFFGEGSRLTVL.

The CDR3 coding sequence is TGTGCCAGCAGCTTAGCTACAGGGATCACTGAAGCTTTCTTT. It specifies CASSLATGITEAFF. The chain uses TRBV7-9 and TRBJ1-1, with D tentatively TRBD1 (6 bases). V lost 0 bases to trimming and J lost 4 bases, with 9 bases between them. The CDR3 is 14 amino acids. CDR1 and CDR2 (germline): SEHNR, FQNEAQ (reference sequence).

The table lists this clonotype with many counts. The chain couples TRBV20-1 to TRBJ1-4; D gene uncertain. This CDR3 region has 13 residues. V shed 5 bases and J shed 1 base, with 8 bases lying between them. Germline V gene lookup returns CDR1 DFQATT and CDR2 SNEGSKA (reference sequence). In DNA form, the CDR3 reads TGCAGTGCTCTCGACGGAACTAATGAAAAACTGTTTTTT. It is translated as CSALDGTNEKLFF.

This rearrangement joins TRBV7-3 to TRBJ1-3; D may be TRBD1 (5 bases). With 4 bases removed from V and 1 base from J, the gap between germline ends came to 20 bases. The CDR3 has 18 residues. Germline loops: CDR1 SGHTA, CDR2 FQGTGA. Here the CDR3 reads CASSSPDSEDRSGNTIYF. The CDR3 DNA reads TGTGCCAGCAGCTCACCTGACAGCGAAGATAGATCTGGAAACACCATATATTTT. The whole variable domain, filled in from reference TRBV7-3 and TRBJ1-3, reads GAGVSQTPSNKVTEKGKYVELRCDPISGHTALYWYRQSLGQGPEFLIYFQGTGAADDSGLPNDRFFAVRPEGSVSTLKIQRTERGDSAVYLCASSSPDSEDRSGNTIYFGEGSWLTVV.

The genes are TRBV12-1 and TRBJ1-6; TRBD1, the D gene given by the table, was not confirmed from the DNA. TRBV12-1 is labeled a pseudogene. CDR3 length: 16 amino acids. CDR3 loop: CASSPDSYSYNSPLHF. CDR3 nucleotides: TGTGCCAGCAGTCCTGACAGCTACTCCTATAATTCACCCCTCCACTTT.

This clonotype has only one observation. The chain couples TRBV15 to TRBJ2-1; 7 positions agree with TRBD2. The CDR3 is 15 amino acids. With V trimmed by 0 bases and J by 8 bases, 7 bases remained unmatched. Germline V lookup: CDR1 LNHNV, CDR2 YYDKDF (reference sequence). The CDR3 DNA reads as TGTGCCACCAGCAGAGATCTGGGGGGGGTCGATGAGCAGTTCTTC. Translating gives CATSRDLGGVDEQFF.

On this clonotype: A much larger clone is a single base away; this may be a read error. The chain links TRBV4-1 to TRBJ2-7; D gene uncertain. Deletions cut 1 base from V and 7 bases from J, with 11 bases between. Per the germline V gene, CDR1 is MGHRA and CDR2 is YSYEKL. CDR3 length: 13 amino acids. The CDR3 DNA sequence: TGCGCCAGCAGCCAAGCACTCGTCCGGGAGCAGTACTTC. Encoded protein: CASSQALVREQYF.

This clonotype was counted a single time. J is TRBJ2-5 and V is TRBV29-1, with a possible D match to TRBD1 (5 bases). Looked up from germline, CDR1 is SQVTM and CDR2 is ANQGSEA. The CDR3 length is 13 residues. Trimming took 8 bases from V and 5 from J, leaving 18 bases between them. Written as DNA, the CDR3 is TGCAGCTCACCAATCAGGGCAGAGGAGACCCAGTACTTC. It specifies CSSPIRAEETQYF.

CDR3 nucleotides: TGTGCCAGCAGCCCTCGGACAGGTGTTGGCTACGAGCAGTACTTC. Protein: CASSPRTGVGYEQYF. The chain carries TRBV7-2 and TRBJ2-7; 7 nucleotides agree with TRBD1. Germline V gives CDR1 SGHTA, CDR2 FQGNSA. The CDR3 is 15 residues long. Losses at the gene ends were 5 bases for V and 3 bases for J; bases not matched to a gene: 10.

The chain has TRBV19 and TRBJ1-4; no clear D gene. Per germline, CDR1 LNHDA and CDR2 SQIVND (reference sequence). The CDR3 loop spans 14 amino acids. V was shortened by 4 bases and J by 7 bases, with 13 bases between the two germline ends. The CDR3 spells CASSTGVTGEKLFF. CDR3 DNA sequence: TGTGCCAGTAGTACCGGGGTTACGGGTGAAAAACTGTTTTTT.

The V call is TRBV25-1, the J call TRBJ2-2, with D tentatively TRBD1 (5 bases). This CDR3 has 15 residues. Germline CDR1 is MGHDK and CDR2 is SYGVNS. V was cut by 1 base and J by 5 bases, with 11 bases left in between. The CDR3 protein is CASSELFQGTGELFF. The CDR3 DNA is TGTGCCAGCAGTGAATTATTTCAGGGAACCGGGGAGCTGTTTTTT.

About this clonotype itself: Mismatch with germline at one junction end may stem from a read error. The rearrangement joins TRBV7-9 to TRBJ1-6, with 10 bases that match TRBD1. CDR3 size: 14 residues. The V gene's germline CDR1 is SEHNR and CDR2 FQNEAQ (reference sequence). Here the CDR3 DNA reads TGTGCCGGCAGCTCCCTGGACAGGGGGTTACCCCTCCACTTT. Residues: CAGSSLDRGLPLHF.

This clonotype was observed many times. The V call is TRBV20-1, the J call TRBJ1-4; weak D call: TRBD1 (5 bases). CDR1 is DFQATT, CDR2 SNEGSKA, per germline (reference sequence). The ends were cut back, 2 bases at V and 1 base at J, with 11 bases in the middle. CDR3 size: 15 residues. The CDR3 is CSARSWGRTNEKLFF. The CDR3 DNA reads TGCAGTGCTAGATCTTGGGGGAGAACTAATGAAAAACTGTTTTTT.

The chain links TRBV9 to TRBJ1-2; tentative D call: TRBD1 (5 bases). Trimming stripped 3 bases from V and 4 bases from J, with 10 bases between. Germline V gene lookup returns CDR1 SGDLS and CDR2 YYNGEE. The CDR3 runs 13 residues. CDR3 amino acids: CASSASGFYGYTF. DNA for the CDR3: TGTGCCAGCAGCGCCTCAGGGTTCTATGGCTACACCTTC.

The rearrangement links TRBV6-5 to TRBJ2-5; D is unclear. The CDR3 has 15 residues. The germline V gene encodes CDR1 MNHEY and CDR2 SVGAGI. V gave up 2 bases and J gave up 2 bases, with 12 bases separating them. For the CDR3, the DNA is TGTGCCAGCAGTTACACTGAAACGCCACAAGAGACCCAGTACTTC. Translation gives CASSYTETPQETQYF.

The chain employs TRBV19 and TRBJ1-1, with TRBD1 identical over 8 bases. The length of the CDR3 is 14 residues. Germline V CDR1 and CDR2: LNHDA, SQIVND (reference sequence). The ends lost 8 bases at V and 4 bases at J; junction bases unmatched: 9. DNA for the CDR3: TGTGCCAGTGGACAGGGAGCGGGAAGCACTGAAGCTTTCTTT. The encoded protein is CASGQGAGSTEAFF.

This clonotype appeared once. CDR3 loop: CASSRTTGTNEKLFF. The DNA of the CDR3 is TGTGCCAGCAGCCGGACGACAGGGACTAATGAAAAACTGTTTTTT. The V and J genes are TRBV7-2 and TRBJ1-4, with 7 positions matching TRBD1. The V gene's germline CDR1 is SGHTA and CDR2 FQGNSA. Trimming cost V 5 bases and J 2 bases; bases outside gene matches: 5. The CDR3 is made up of 15 amino acids.

There are many counts of this clonotype. The chain recombines TRBV20-1 with TRBJ2-7; D is possibly TRBD1 or TRBD2 (5 bases each). Germline values: CDR1 DFQATT, CDR2 SNEGSKA (reference sequence). Trimming shortened V by 1 base and J by 6 bases, and 13 bases separated the two germline ends. The CDR3 extends over 13 amino acids. The CDR3 region is CSARAGGGGEQYF. The CDR3 DNA is TGCAGTGCTAGAGCTGGGGGTGGGGGCGAGCAGTACTTC.

V is TRBV29-1 and J is TRBJ2-7; D ambiguous. The V end was cut by 7 bases, the J end by 2 bases, with 9 bases between. The CDR3 length is 11 residues. Germline lookup yields CDR1 SQVTM and CDR2 ANQGSEA. In DNA, the CDR3 is TGCAGCGCCTCCGGCCCCTACGAGCAGTACTTC. Residues: CSASGPYEQYF.

As for this clonotype: This may be a read error: a much more frequent sequence differs by one nucleotide. The chain links TRBV6-1 to TRBJ1-1; 8 bases line up with TRBD1. This CDR3 is 13 amino acids long. The germline CDR1 and CDR2 sequences are MNHNS and SASEGT. In nucleotides, the CDR3 is TGTGCCAGCAGTGCCAGGGGGCGGACTGAAGCTTCCTTT. Translation gives CASSARGRTEASF.

In this sample, this clonotype turned up a few times. The chain links TRBV18 to TRBJ1-1; D gene uncertain. In germline, CDR1 is KGHSH, CDR2 LQKENI. CDR3 length: 14 amino acids. V lost 8 bases, J lost 10 bases, and 23 bases lay in between. The CDR3 region is CASARDANYGGAFF. The CDR3 DNA is TGTGCCAGCGCGCGAGACGCAAATTATGGCGGAGCTTTCTTT.

Worth noting for this clonotype: A much more abundant neighbour one base away suggests this may be a read error. This rearrangement joins TRBV24-1 to TRBJ1-5; 7 nucleotides match TRBD1. The CDR3 is 13 residues long. Trimming removed 4 bases from V and 6 bases from J; junction bases left unmatched: 2. Germline CDR1 reads KGHDR; CDR2 reads SFDVKD. Here the CDR3 reads CATSEYRGQPQHF. CDR3 DNA: TGTGCCACCAGTGAATACAGGGGTCAGCCCCAGCATTTT.

The sample holds one count of this clonotype. The chain joins TRBV25-1 to TRBJ2-7; unclear D gene. The CDR3 contains 11 residues. CDR1 MGHDK and CDR2 SYGVNS come from the germline V gene. V was cut by 4 bases and J by 5 bases, with 6 bases left in between. The CDR3 DNA follows: TGTGCCAGCAGTGCTCTTCACGAGCAGTACTTC. Translation: CASSALHEQYF.

This chain links TRBV11-2 with TRBJ2-5; a weak D match, TRBD1 (5 bases). Gene TRBJ2-7 matches the end of the DNA better, so the J call may be wrong. This CDR3 comprises 16 residues. The germline gives CDR1 SGHAT, CDR2 FQNNGV. The CDR3 loop is CASSLVPSRVGDEQYF. The CDR3 DNA sequence: TGTGCCAGCAGCTTAGTTCCGAGCAGGGTTGGCGACGAGCAGTACTTC.

This clonotype occurred many times. The rearrangement joins TRBV7-3 to TRBJ1-2; D remains ambiguous. Germline values: CDR1 SGHTA, CDR2 FQGTGA. V was trimmed by 5 bases and J by 0 bases, leaving 10 bases between them. There are 14 residues in the CDR3. The CDR3 region is CASSPPGSNYGYTF. DNA of the CDR3: TGTGCCAGCAGCCCCCCCGGGTCTAACTATGGCTACACCTTC.